Listed below are T cell receptor beta chains from one sample, sequenced in a study of blood T cells in healthy people across ages. TCRdb re-called the 5' RACE reads through MiXCR, storing one row per CDR3 protein. The profile shows 1.5 million to 1.9 million distinct CDR3 sequences, roughly 43% of them singletons. The sequenced sample was blood. The receptors were gathered from a woman aged 18 to 35 in good health. CDR3s include the opening cysteine and the closing phenylalanine or tryptophan. The D gene is left open where the match is weak. Clone size is stated in some rows and not others, as once, few, many or a class when expanded.

14	TRBV6-2/TRBV6-3	few	TRBJ2-7	TRBD2	CASRFSGSSYEQYF	TGTGCCAGCAGATTTAGCGGGAGCTCCTACGAGCAGTACTTC
14	TRBV4-2	few	TRBJ2-3	-	CASDDSTSTDTQYF	TGTGCCAGCGACGACAGTACTAGCACAGATACGCAGTATTTT
13	TRBV20-1	-	TRBJ1-6	-	CSVLLDSNSPLHF	TGCAGTGTTCTACTAGACAGTAATTCACCCCTCCACTTT
11	TRBV27	few	TRBJ2-7	-	CASGFSYEQYF	TGTGCCAGCGGGTTTTCCTACGAGCAGTACTTC
13	TRBV6-6	-	TRBJ1-6	-	CASQGGNNSPLHF	TGTGCCAGCCAAGGGGGTAATAATTCACCCCTCCACTTT
12	TRBV28	once	TRBJ2-7	TRBD2	CASSRLALEEYF	TGTGCCAGCAGTCGACTAGCGCTTGAGGAGTACTTC
16	TRBV24-1	-	TRBJ2-2	TRBD2	CATSARGLAGTGELFF	TGTGCCACCAGTGCCCGAGGACTAGCTGGCACCGGGGAGCTGTTTTTT
14	TRBV28	few	TRBJ1-1	-	CASSPLGSNTEAFF	TGTGCCAGCAGTCCCCTGGGTTCGAACACTGAAGCTTTCTTT
15	TRBV28	few	TRBJ2-5	-	CASSALVEGQETQYF	TGTGCCAGCAGTGCCCTTGTTGAAGGCCAAGAGACCCAGTACTTC
16	TRBV6-2/TRBV6-3	-	TRBJ2-7	TRBD2	CASSQRPTSGIYEQYF	TGTGCCAGCAGTCAACGCCCGACTAGCGGGATTTACGAGCAGTACTTC
14	TRBV9	-	TRBJ2-7	-	CASSVEGGTYEQYF	TGTGCCAGCAGCGTAGAGGGTGGTACCTACGAGCAGTACTTC
11	TRBV12-3/TRBV12-4	few	TRBJ2-7	TRBD1	CATTGGSEQYF	TGTGCCACCACAGGGGGAAGTGAGCAGTACTTC
16	TRBV4-3	-	TRBJ2-7	-	CASSQVLTGSSYEQYF	TGCGCCAGCAGCCAAGTTCTTACAGGAAGCTCCTACGAGCAGTACTTC
13	TRBV29-1	-	TRBJ2-2	-	CRVGHGNTGELFF	TGCCGCGTAGGACACGGGAACACCGGGGAGCTGTTTTTT
18	TRBV25-1	-	TRBJ2-7	TRBD2	CASSVSGSGRVSSYEQYF	TGTGCCAGCAGTGTATCCGGTAGCGGGAGGGTCAGCTCCTACGAGCAGTACTTC
18	TRBV5-1	-	TRBJ2-1	TRBD2	CASSVTDRLAHVYNEQFF	TGCGCCAGCAGCGTAACAGACCGACTAGCGCACGTATACAATGAGCAGTTCTTC
16	TRBV20-1	-	TRBJ2-1	-	CSANTQIGAVHNERFF	TGCAGTGCTAACACCCAAATAGGGGCGGTCCACAATGAGCGGTTCTTC
12	TRBV6-5	many	TRBJ2-5	TRBD1	CASSLDRQTQYF	TGTGCCAGCAGTCTGGACAGGCAGACCCAGTACTTC
12	TRBV10-1	-	TRBJ2-1	-	CASSESNGDPFF	TGCGCCAGCAGTGAGTCGAATGGGGACCCGTTCTTC
15	TRBV29-1	-	TRBJ2-7	-	CSVEDRQGPPAEQYF	TGCAGCGTTGAAGATCGCCAGGGGCCTCCCGCCGAGCAGTACTTC
15	TRBV28	few	TRBJ2-3	-	CASSLKARSGDTQYF	TGTGCCAGCAGTTTAAAGGCCAGGTCGGGAGATACGCAGTATTTT
14	TRBV10-3	few	TRBJ1-2	-	CVISDPTKTYGYTF	TGTGTCATCAGTGACCCGACAAAGACCTATGGCTACACCTTC